These 14 T cell receptor beta chains share one sample of origin, sequenced in a study of vaccination and CD4 T cells after COVID-19. Sequenced with the Oncomine TCR Beta short-read assay was DNA taken from cultured CD4+ T cells. MiXCR, applied by TCRdb to the PCR reads, yields one record per CDR3 protein. Seen here are roughly 8,000 distinct CDR3 sequences, over 40% observed once, and the top ten hold about 15%. Antigens of these TCRs are unknown. The treatment is: approximately nine-day PBMC culture with coronavirus spike peptide pools or control peptides (ViraFEST assay). The unexposed donor's CD4+ T cells were collected before the COVID-19 pandemic (2011-2018). The sample comprised CD4+ T cells from blood, cultured in vitro. The receptors were sampled from a human donor in good health.

This chain connects TRBV5-6 to TRBJ2-5, with D perhaps TRBD1 (5 bases). The CDR3 is made up of 13 amino acids. V lost 10 bases and J lost 1, with 14 bases in between. CDR1 SGHDT and CDR2 YYEEEE come from the germline V gene. CDR3 amino acids: CAVTRAFQETQYF. The CDR3 DNA is TGTGCCGTCACCAGGGCCTTCCAAGAGACCCAGTACTTC.

This clonotype was detected only a few times. This CDR3 reads CAISGADRYTEAFF. CDR3 bases: TGTGCCATCTCAGGGGCCGACAGGTACACTGAAGCTTTCTTT. The chain joins TRBV6-1 to TRBJ1-1; D possibly corresponds to TRBD1 (6 bases). Germline-derived CDR1 and CDR2 are MNHNS and SASEGT. CDR3 length equals 14 residues. With 10 bases removed from V and 3 bases from J, the gap between germline ends came to 18 bases.

The chain has TRBV14 and TRBJ1-1; perhaps TRBD1 as D (6 bases). Per germline, CDR1 SGHDN and CDR2 FVKESK. The CDR3 loop spans 17 amino acids. V dropped 4 bases and J dropped 4 bases, with 22 bases sitting between them. CDR3 sequence (DNA): TGTGCCAGCAGCCCGACCGACAGGAGGTATTTTAGCACTGAAGCTTTCTTT. It specifies CASSPTDRRYFSTEAFF.

This clonotype was counted between two and nine times. CDR3: CASSGPHLGTGGLETQYF. Written as DNA, the CDR3 is TGTGCCAGCAGTGGTCCGCACTTAGGGACAGGGGGCTTGGAGACCCAGTACTTC. This chain connects TRBV2 to TRBJ2-5, with 12 bases matching TRBD1. The CDR3 has 18 residues. Germline V gene sequence: CDR1 SNHLY, CDR2 FYNNEI. V dropped 4 bases and J dropped 5; count of bases not matched to a gene: 14.

A few counts support this clonotype. This chain uses TRBV21-1 with TRBJ2-7; the D call in the table, TRBD1, was not verified against the DNA. TRBV21-1 counts as a pseudogene. The CDR3 length is 15 residues. In DNA form, the CDR3 reads TGTGCCAGCAGCAAAGGTCGGACAGGGGGCTGCGAGCAGTACTTC. Translation gives CASSKGRTGGCEQYF.

As concerns this clonotype: At one end, the junction sequence differs from germline, possibly due to a read error. This chain uses TRBV5-3 with TRBJ2-5; D is perhaps TRBD1 (7 bases). TRBV5-3 is an ORF, with its function uncertain. CDR3 size: 14 residues. The CDR3 DNA is TGTGCCAGCAGCTTACGACAGGGAGGAGAGACCCAGTACTTC. It specifies CASSLRQGGETQYF.

The chain couples TRBV27 to TRBJ1-1; 11 bases line up with TRBD1. Per the germline V gene, CDR1 is MNHEY and CDR2 is SMNVEV (reference sequence). Trimming at V came to 7 bases and at J to 7 bases, leaving 11 bases not matched to a gene. The CDR3 length is 15 residues. DNA of the CDR3: TGTGCCAGCAAAAAGGGGACAGGGGGTCGAGGTGAAGCTTTCTTT. Translation gives CASKKGTGGRGEAFF.

This chain links TRBV4-2 with TRBJ2-3; 8 bases are a match to TRBD2. CDR3 length: 15 amino acids. Looked up from germline, CDR1 is LGHNA and CDR2 is YNFKEQ. J was trimmed by 1 base and V by 5 bases; bases with no gene match: 5. The CDR3 is CASSVSGARTDTQYF. Written as DNA, the CDR3 is TGTGCCAGCAGCGTTAGCGGGGCGCGCACAGATACGCAGTATTTT.

This clonotype was seen more than once but under ten times. The V call is TRBV2, the J call TRBJ1-6; tentatively, D is TRBD1 (5 bases). The CDR3 covers 13 residues. The ends were cut back, 4 bases at V and 11 bases at J, with 12 bases in the middle. Germline V gene lookup returns CDR1 SNHLY and CDR2 FYNNEI. In nucleotides, the CDR3 is TGTGCCAGCAGTGGTCGCAGAGGGGCACCCCTCCACTTT. Translated, it gives CASSGRRGAPLHF.

V is TRBV7-2 and J is TRBJ2-1; 8 nucleotides match TRBD2. Per the germline V gene, CDR1 is SGHTA and CDR2 is FQGNSA. With 0 bases clipped from V and 2 bases from J, the junction kept 6 bases outside the gene matches. The CDR3 consists of 17 residues. The CDR3 nucleotides read TGTGCCAGCAGCTTAGCGCTGACGGGGGGGCCCTACAATGAGCAGTTCTTC. Its translation: CASSLALTGGPYNEQFF.

This chain uses TRBV7-8 with TRBJ2-1; TRBD2 is a possible D gene (8 bases). The CDR3 has 15 residues. CDR1 is SGHVS and CDR2 is FQNEAQ in the germline V gene. V gave up 5 bases and J gave up 11 bases, with 22 bases separating them. The CDR3 loop reads CASSHRGLDERQQFF. In DNA, the CDR3 is TGTGCCAGCAGCCACAGGGGACTAGACGAACGGCAGCAGTTCTTC.

This clonotype was observed a handful of times. The chain carries TRBV6-1 and TRBJ1-1; TRBD1 might be the D (5 bases). Trimming took 7 bases from V and 11 from J, leaving 17 bases between them. The CDR3 is 12 amino acids. Germline CDR1 and CDR2: MNHNS and SASEGT. CDR3 DNA sequence: TGTGCCAGCATCCAGTCCGGGGGAACGGCTTTCTTT. Translation gives CASIQSGGTAFF.

The gene calls are TRBV5-1 and TRBJ2-7, with TRBD1 identical over 10 bases. The CDR3 length is 14 residues. Germline assignment: CDR1 SGHRS and CDR2 YFSETQ. V shed 8 bases and J 6 bases; nucleotides not matched to a gene: 11. DNA of the CDR3: TGCGCCAGTGAGTTAGGGACAGGGGCAGGCGAGCAGTACTTC. This sequence encodes CASELGTGAGEQYF.

The V call is TRBV7-9, the J call TRBJ2-1; TRBD2 matches 8 bases. J lost 6 bases, V lost 3 bases, and 13 bases had no gene match. Germline CDR1 SEHNR, CDR2 FQNEAQ (reference sequence). CDR3 length: 17 amino acids. The CDR3 nucleotides read TGTGCCAGCAGCTTCTTTCAATCCCGGGGGGGCGGCAATGAGCAGTTCTTC. Amino acids: CASSFFQSRGGGNEQFF.